The present TCR beta chain was sequenced within a study of identical twins. Trimming removed 5 bases at V and 8 bases at J, with 12 bases between. The CDR3 sequence is 12 residues long. CDR1 is LNHDA and CDR2 is SQIVND in the germline V gene (reference sequence). Study results and limitations: Twins' excess sharing was less marked for out-of-frame beta sequences. Memory repertoires lacked the insertion deficit that abundant cord blood beta clonotypes showed.

Of note for this clonotype: The antigen remains undetermined.

One entry per CDR3 protein results from TCRdb running MiXCR on the 5' RACE reads. The repertoire includes approximately 600,000 distinct CDR3 sequences, 9.6% of them detected once, and more than 2.5% sits in the top ten. The same data also went into a second study, on yellow fever vaccine responses in identical twins.

J is TRBJ1-2 and V is TRBV19; D uncertain. The clonotype was recovered from a woman younger than 35 in good health. Sequencing was performed on PBMCs. The CDR3 nucleotides are TGTGCCAGTAGTCCCTCATGGGGAGGCTACACCTTC. It codes for CASSPSWGGYTF.